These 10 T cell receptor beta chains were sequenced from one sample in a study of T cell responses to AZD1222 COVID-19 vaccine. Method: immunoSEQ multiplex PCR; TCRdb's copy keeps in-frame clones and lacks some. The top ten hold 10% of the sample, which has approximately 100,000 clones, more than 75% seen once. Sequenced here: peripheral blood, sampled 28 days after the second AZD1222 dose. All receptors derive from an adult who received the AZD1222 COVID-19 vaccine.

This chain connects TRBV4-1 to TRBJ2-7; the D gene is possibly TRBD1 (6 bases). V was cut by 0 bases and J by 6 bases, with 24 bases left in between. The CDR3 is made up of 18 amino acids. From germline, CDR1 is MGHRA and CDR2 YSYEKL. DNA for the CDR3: TGCGCCAGCAGCCAAGATCAGATCCGGGACACCTTAATCCTCGAGCAGTACTTC. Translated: CASSQDQIRDTLILEQYF.

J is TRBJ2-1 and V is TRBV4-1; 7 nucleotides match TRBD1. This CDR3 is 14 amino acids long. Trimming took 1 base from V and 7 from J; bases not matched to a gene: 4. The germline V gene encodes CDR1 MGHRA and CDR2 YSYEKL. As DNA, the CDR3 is TGCGCCAGCAGCCAAGCCGGACAGGTTAATGAGCAGTTCTTC. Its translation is CASSQAGQVNEQFF.

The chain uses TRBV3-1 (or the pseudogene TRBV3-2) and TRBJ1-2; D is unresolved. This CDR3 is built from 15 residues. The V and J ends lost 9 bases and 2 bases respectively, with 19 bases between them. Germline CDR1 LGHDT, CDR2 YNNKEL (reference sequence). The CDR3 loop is CASTWWGQRNYGYTF. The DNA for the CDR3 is TGTGCCAGTACTTGGTGGGGTCAAAGGAACTATGGCTACACCTTC.

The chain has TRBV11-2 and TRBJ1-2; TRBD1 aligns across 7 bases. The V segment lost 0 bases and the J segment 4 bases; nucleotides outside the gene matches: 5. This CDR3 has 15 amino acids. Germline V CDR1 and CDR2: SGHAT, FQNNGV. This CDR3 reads CASSLDLRQGYGYTF. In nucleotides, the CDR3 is TGTGCCAGCAGCTTAGATTTGAGACAGGGCTATGGCTACACCTTC.

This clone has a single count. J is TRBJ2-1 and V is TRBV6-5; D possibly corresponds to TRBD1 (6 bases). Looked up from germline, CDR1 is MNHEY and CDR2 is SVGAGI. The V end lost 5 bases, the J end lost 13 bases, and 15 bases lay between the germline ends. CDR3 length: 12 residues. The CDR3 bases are TGTGCCAGCAGTCGAAACAGGGCCCCTCAGTTCTTC. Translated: CASSRNRAPQFF.

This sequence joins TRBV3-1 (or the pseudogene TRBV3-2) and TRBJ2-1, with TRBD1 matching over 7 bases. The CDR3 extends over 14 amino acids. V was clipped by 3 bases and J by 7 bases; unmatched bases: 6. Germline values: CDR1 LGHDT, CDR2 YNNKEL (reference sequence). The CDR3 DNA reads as TGTGCCAGCAGCCACGGGACAGTACATAATGAGCAGTTCTTC. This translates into CASSHGTVHNEQFF.

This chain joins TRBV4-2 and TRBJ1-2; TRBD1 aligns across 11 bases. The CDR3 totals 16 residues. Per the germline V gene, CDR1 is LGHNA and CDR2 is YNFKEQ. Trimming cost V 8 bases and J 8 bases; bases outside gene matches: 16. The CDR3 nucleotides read TGTGCCAGCTCCCCGGGGGGACAGGGGGAAGTTAGAGGCTACACCTTC. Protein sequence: CASSPGGQGEVRGYTF.

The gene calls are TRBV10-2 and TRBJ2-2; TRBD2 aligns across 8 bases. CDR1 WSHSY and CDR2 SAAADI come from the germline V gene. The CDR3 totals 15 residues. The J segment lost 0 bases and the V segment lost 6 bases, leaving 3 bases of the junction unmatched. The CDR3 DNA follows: TGCGCCAGCAGCGGTAGCGGGGCGAACACCGGGGAGCTGTTTTTT. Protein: CASSGSGANTGELFF.

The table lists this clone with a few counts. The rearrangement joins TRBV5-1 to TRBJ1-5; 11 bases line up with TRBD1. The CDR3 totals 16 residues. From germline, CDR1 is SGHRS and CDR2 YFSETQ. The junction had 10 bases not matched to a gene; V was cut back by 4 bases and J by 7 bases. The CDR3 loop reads CASSPGTGGMGQPQHF. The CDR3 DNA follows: TGCGCCAGCAGCCCGGGGACAGGGGGAATGGGGCAGCCCCAGCATTTT.

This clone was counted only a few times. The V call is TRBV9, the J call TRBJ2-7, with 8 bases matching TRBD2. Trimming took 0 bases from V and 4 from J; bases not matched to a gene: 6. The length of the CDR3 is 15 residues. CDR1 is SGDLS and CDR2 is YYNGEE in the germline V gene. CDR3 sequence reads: CASSVDGSGVYEQYF. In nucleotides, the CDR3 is TGTGCCAGCAGCGTAGATGGTAGCGGGGTGTACGAGCAGTACTTC.